The 32 T cell receptor beta chains given below trace back to one sample, sequenced in a study of blood T cell repertoires in COVID-19. Produced via immunoSEQ multiplex PCR; TCRdb's table is partial and in-frame only. Of about 130,000 clones in the sample, about 75% were seen once. Sequencing input: peripheral blood. These receptors were obtained from an older man with acute or convalescent COVID-19.

This clone was seen repeatedly, ten times or more. The rearrangement links TRBV27 to TRBJ2-6; D gene ambiguous. Germline CDR1 is MNHEY and CDR2 is SMNVEV (reference sequence). Trimming stripped 1 base from V and 0 bases from J, with 7 bases between. This CDR3 is 16 amino acids long. The CDR3 region is CASSLLSLSGANVLTF. CDR3 nucleotides: TGTGCCAGCAGTTTATTGTCTCTCTCTGGGGCCAACGTCCTGACTTTC.

This clone has only a few counts. The V call is TRBV9, the J call TRBJ2-5; 10 bases match TRBD1. The V and J ends lost 4 bases and 5 bases, in that order; junction bases with no gene match: 8. This CDR3 contains 15 residues. The germline CDR1 and CDR2 sequences are SGDLS and YYNGEE. The CDR3 is CASSSGQGGRETQYF. CDR3 nucleotide sequence: TGTGCCAGCAGCTCTGGACAGGGGGGTCGGGAGACCCAGTACTTC.

The J gene is TRBJ2-7, the V gene TRBV6-6; TRBD1 aligns across 11 bases. J gave up 1 base and V 2 bases, and 4 bases lay outside the gene matches. The length of the CDR3 is 16 residues. CDR1 and CDR2 (germline): MNHNY, SVGAGI (reference sequence). CDR3 protein: CASSYGGTGGSYEQYF. The CDR3 region has the DNA TGTGCCAGCAGTTACGGAGGGACAGGGGGTTCCTACGAGCAGTACTTC.

The rearrangement uses TRBV10-3 and TRBJ2-7; 7 nucleotides match TRBD1. The germline V gene has CDR1 ENHRY and CDR2 SYGVKD. This CDR3 region has 15 residues. Losses at the gene ends were 0 bases for V and 1 base for J; bases not matched to a gene: 3. CDR3 amino acids: CAISESTDRSYEQYF. CDR3 bases: TGTGCCATCAGTGAGTCGACGGACAGGTCCTACGAGCAGTACTTC.

The table lists this clone with a count of one. V and J are TRBV5-6 and TRBJ1-5, with 10 bases lining up with TRBD1. CDR3 length equals 17 residues. Losses at the gene ends were 4 bases for V and 0 bases for J; bases not matched to a gene: 7. Germline lookup yields CDR1 SGHDT and CDR2 YYEEEE. This CDR3 reads CASSRRTGGYSNQPQHF. The DNA of the CDR3 is TGTGCCAGCAGCAGGAGGACAGGGGGGTATAGCAATCAGCCCCAGCATTTT.

The chain joins TRBV21-1 to TRBJ2-5; TRBD1, the table's D call, lacks a check against the DNA. TRBV21-1 represents a pseudogene. This CDR3 spans 15 amino acids. The CDR3 DNA is TGTGCCAGCCTATTGGTAACAGGGGGAAAAGAGACCCAGTACTTC. This sequence encodes CASLLVTGGKETQYF.

The CDR3 loop is CASSQGPTQDHTGELFF. CDR3 DNA: TGCGCCAGCAGCCAAGGACCGACACAGGACCATACCGGGGAGCTGTTTTTT. The chain has TRBV4-1 and TRBJ2-2; tentatively, D is TRBD1 (5 bases). CDR3 length: 17 amino acids. Looked up from germline, CDR1 is MGHRA and CDR2 is YSYEKL. The V gene lost 1 base and the J gene lost 5 bases, with 17 bases spanning the gap.

V usage is TRBV10-3 and J usage is TRBJ2-1; D is possibly TRBD1 (6 bases). Germline CDR1 reads ENHRY; CDR2 reads SYGVKD. Trimming stripped 2 bases from V and 2 bases from J, with 7 bases between. The length of the CDR3 is 14 residues. Written as DNA, the CDR3 is TGTGCCATCAGTGAGGACAGGACCTACAATGAGCAGTTCTTC. It specifies CAISEDRTYNEQFF.

This chain joins TRBV7-2 and TRBJ1-1; 7 bases map to TRBD1. CDR1 is SGHTA and CDR2 is FQGNSA in the germline V gene. The length of the CDR3 is 14 residues. The ends lost 4 bases at V and 6 bases at J; junction bases unmatched: 8. The CDR3, as DNA: TGTGCCAGCAGCTCCTATCAGGGGGTCGCTGAAGCTTTCTTT. It encodes CASSSYQGVAEAFF.

This clone showed up just a few times. The V call is TRBV12-5, the J call TRBJ1-2, with D tentatively TRBD1 (6 bases). This CDR3 is built from 13 residues. The ends were cut back, 5 bases at V and 5 bases at J, with 12 bases in the middle. CDR1 LGHNT and CDR2 FRNRAP come from the germline V gene. The DNA of the CDR3 is TGTGCTAGTGGTATACCACAGGGATATGGCTACACCTTC. It specifies CASGIPQGYGYTF.

The sample holds many counts of this clone. The chain uses TRBV7-9 and TRBJ2-1, with D tentatively TRBD1 (6 bases). V was pared by 0 bases and J by 9 bases, with 6 bases between. The length of the CDR3 is 12 residues. Germline V gene lookup returns CDR1 SEHNR and CDR2 FQNEAQ (reference sequence). The CDR3 is CASSLARGEQFF. DNA of the CDR3: TGTGCCAGCAGCTTAGCCAGGGGTGAGCAGTTCTTC. Full variable domain (remainder filled in from reference TRBV7-9 and TRBJ2-1): DTGVSQNPRHKITKRGQNVTFRCDPISEHNRLYWYRQTLGQGPEFLTYFQNEAQLEKSRLLSDRFSAERPKGSFSTLEIQRTEQGDSAMYLCASSLARGEQFFGPGTRLTVL.

The V gene is TRBV25-1, the J gene TRBJ2-5; 7 bases are a match to TRBD1. The V gene's germline CDR1 is MGHDK and CDR2 SYGVNS. With 5 bases clipped from V and 3 bases from J, the junction kept 12 bases outside the gene matches. This CDR3 is built from 16 residues. This CDR3 reads CASSRHSGTEKETQYF. CDR3 nucleotide sequence: TGTGCCAGCAGTAGACATTCCGGGACAGAGAAAGAGACCCAGTACTTC.

This clone was seen more than once but under ten times. This chain uses TRBV28 with TRBJ2-7; D not resolved. This CDR3 is 14 amino acids long. CDR1 MDHEN and CDR2 SYDVKM come from the germline V gene. V lost 4 bases to trimming and J lost 0 bases, with 10 bases between them. CDR3 nucleotide sequence: TGTGCCAGCAGTTCCGGTGATTTCTCCTACGAGCAGTACTTC. The encoded protein is CASSSGDFSYEQYF.

The chain couples TRBV12-3 or TRBV12-4 to TRBJ1-6; D not resolved. The CDR3 totals 13 residues. V was clipped by 5 bases and J by 10 bases, with 12 bases between them. CDR3 protein: CASSPGLISPLHF. The DNA of the CDR3 is TGTGCCAGCAGTCCCGGACTAATATCACCCCTCCACTTT.

Note on this clone: A much larger clone sits a single nucleotide away, making a read error possible. Other DNA variants within this sample encode the same CDR3. The chain joins TRBV2 to TRBJ1-5; D possibly corresponds to TRBD1 (5 bases). Trimming left V 6 bases short and J 5 bases short, with 8 bases between. The CDR3 runs to 12 residues. The germline V gene has CDR1 SNHLY and CDR2 FYNNEI. CDR3 in amino acids: CASSREDQPQHF. CDR3 sequence (DNA): TGTGCCAGCAGCAGGGAGGATCAGCCCCAGCATTTT.

The V gene is TRBV2, the J gene TRBJ1-4, with 8 bases matching TRBD1. There are 15 residues in the CDR3. Trimming removed 4 bases from V and 7 bases from J; junction bases left unmatched: 8. Germline CDR1 SNHLY, CDR2 FYNNEI. DNA of the CDR3: TGTGCCAGCAGTGCCCGGACAGGGAGCGGTGAAAAACTGTTTTTT. Residues: CASSARTGSGEKLFF.

The rearrangement uses TRBV5-6 and TRBJ2-2; D ambiguous. This CDR3 spans 13 amino acids. Germline-derived CDR1 and CDR2 are SGHDT and YYEEEE. V gave up 0 bases and J gave up 5 bases, with 5 bases separating them. In nucleotides, the CDR3 is TGTGCCAGCAGCTTGGCCCCTACCGGGGAGCTGTTTTTT. Amino acid sequence: CASSLAPTGELFF.

This sequence joins TRBV18 and TRBJ2-7; a weak D match, TRBD1 (5 bases). CDR1 and CDR2 from the germline V gene are KGHSH and LQKENI. V shed 3 bases and J shed 4 bases, with 7 bases lying between them. This CDR3 contains 12 residues. In DNA, the CDR3 is TGTGCCAGCTCACCGGACACATACGAGCAGTACTTC. It translates to CASSPDTYEQYF. The variable domain in full, with the rest retrieved from reference TRBV18 and TRBJ2-7, is NAGVMQNPRHLVRRRGQEARLRCSPMKGHSHVYWYRQLPEEGLKFMVYLQKENIIDESGMPKERFSAEFPKEGPSILRIQQVVRGDSAAYFCASSPDTYEQYFGPGTRLTVT.

The V call is TRBV15, the J call TRBJ1-5; 7 positions agree with TRBD1. The germline V gene has CDR1 LNHNV and CDR2 YYDKDF (reference sequence). Trimming at V came to 3 bases and at J to 0 bases, leaving 2 bases not matched to a gene. The CDR3 spans 15 residues. The CDR3 nucleotides are TGTGCCACCAGCAGGGGGACAGTTAGCAATCAGCCCCAGCATTTT. Residues: CATSRGTVSNQPQHF.

On this clone: Other DNA sequences of this sample code for an identical CDR3. The V gene is TRBV5-8, the J gene TRBJ2-1; possible D gene TRBD1, 6 bases. Germline V gives CDR1 SGHTS, CDR2 YDEGEE. The V gene lost 4 bases and the J gene lost 1 base, with 12 bases spanning the gap. The CDR3 is 15 amino acids. CDR3 DNA: TGTGCCAGCAGCCGAGGGGGTTTGTCCTACAATGAGCAGTTCTTC. It is translated as CASSRGGLSYNEQFF.

This chain uses TRBV29-1 with TRBJ2-7, with 11 bases identical to TRBD1. Germline CDR1 and CDR2: SQVTM and ANQGSEA. The V gene end was trimmed by 7 bases and the J gene end by 1 base; junction bases not matched to a gene: 6. The length of the CDR3 is 14 residues. CDR3 in DNA: TGCAGCGGTACGGGACAGGGGGATTCCTACGAGCAGTACTTC. Encoded protein: CSGTGQGDSYEQYF.

The rearrangement joins TRBV4-1 to TRBJ1-3, with 9 bases matching TRBD1. V was pared by 5 bases and J by 7 bases, with 15 bases of the junction left unmatched. The V gene's germline CDR1 is MGHRA and CDR2 YSYEKL. CDR3 length: 17 residues. CDR3 nucleotides: TGCGCCAGCAGCAGTCCATCCGGGACAGGGCTAAGGAACACCATATATTTT. Its translation: CASSSPSGTGLRNTIYF.

This rearrangement joins TRBV5-1 to TRBJ1-2, with 8 positions matching TRBD1. V trimming: 4 bases; J trimming: 7 bases; junction bases outside the gene matches: 6. The germline gives CDR1 SGHRS, CDR2 YFSETQ. This CDR3 spans 13 amino acids. The CDR3 DNA sequence: TGCGCCAGCAGCCCGGACAGGGACGCTGGCTACACCTTC. It is translated as CASSPDRDAGYTF.

This rearrangement joins TRBV7-9 to TRBJ2-7; D not certain. Trimming took off 5 bases at V and 3 bases at J, with 8 bases between the two ends. The germline CDR1 and CDR2 sequences are SEHNR and FQNEAQ (reference sequence). CDR3 length: 12 residues. Here the CDR3 reads CASSPRDYEQYF. CDR3 DNA sequence: TGTGCCAGCAGCCCTCGAGACTACGAGCAGTACTTC.

The CDR3 spells CASSFDRGTEAFF. The CDR3, as DNA: TGTGCCAGCAGCTTTGATAGGGGGACTGAAGCTTTCTTT. The chain uses TRBV5-6 and TRBJ1-1; D perhaps matches TRBD1 (6 bases). Trimming took off 2 bases at V and 5 bases at J, with 10 bases between the two ends. Germline V CDR1 and CDR2: SGHDT, YYEEEE. CDR3 length equals 13 residues.

This clone has a single count. This chain uses TRBV30 with TRBJ1-4, with a weak D call TRBD1 (6 bases). The V and J ends lost 2 bases and 8 bases respectively, with 18 bases between them. CDR1 is GTSNPN, CDR2 SVGIG, per germline (reference sequence). The CDR3 consists of 15 residues. The CDR3 DNA follows: TGTGCCTGGAGTAGCGACAGGCCCCAGTGGGAAAAACTGTTTTTT. Residues: CAWSSDRPQWEKLFF.

There are a few counts of this clone. The chain links TRBV4-1 to TRBJ1-5, with D uncertain. The germline V and J ends were trimmed by 0 bases and 5 bases, with 11 bases remaining between them. The germline gives CDR1 MGHRA, CDR2 YSYEKL. This CDR3 has 15 residues. CDR3 sequence reads: CASSQDVGIYQPQHF. DNA of the CDR3: TGCGCCAGCAGCCAAGATGTCGGGATATATCAGCCCCAGCATTTT.

The V and J genes are TRBV14 and TRBJ1-5, with D maybe TRBD1 (5 bases). The CDR3 covers 15 residues. The germline V and J ends were trimmed by 1 base and 4 bases, with 11 bases remaining between them. Germline CDR1 is SGHDN and CDR2 is FVKESK. DNA for the CDR3: TGTGCCAGCAGCCAAGTAGGCAGGGTGAATCAGCCCCAGCATTTT. It specifies CASSQVGRVNQPQHF.

The chain employs TRBV11-2 and TRBJ2-1; 9 bases agree with TRBD2. J was trimmed by 4 bases and V by 4 bases; bases with no gene match: 11. The CDR3 consists of 17 residues. Germline V gene sequence: CDR1 SGHAT, CDR2 FQNNGV. The CDR3 spells CASSSFFSGGSYNEQFF. Written as DNA, the CDR3 is TGTGCCAGCAGCTCTTTTTTCAGCGGGGGGTCATACAATGAGCAGTTCTTC.

The V and J genes are TRBV19 and TRBJ1-5, with 8 nucleotides matching TRBD1. Trimming removed 6 bases from V and 4 bases from J; junction bases left unmatched: 11. The CDR3 contains 16 residues. CDR1 is LNHDA and CDR2 is SQIVND in the germline V gene (reference sequence). DNA for the CDR3: TGTGCCAGTAGAATATCAGGGGGCGGATTAAATCAGCCCCAGCATTTT. Protein sequence: CASRISGGGLNQPQHF.

The V and J genes are TRBV19 and TRBJ2-7; 10 positions match TRBD1. The CDR3 is 13 residues long. The V gene end was trimmed by 5 bases and the J gene end by 9 bases; junction bases not matched to a gene: 7. Germline lookup yields CDR1 LNHDA and CDR2 SQIVND (reference sequence). The CDR3, as DNA: TGTGCCAGTAGTTTGACAGGGGGCTATGGGCAGTACTTC. Its protein product is CASSLTGGYGQYF.

The chain carries TRBV30 and TRBJ1-5; D gene ambiguous. Trimming shortened V by 2 bases and J by 0 bases, and 5 bases separated the two germline ends. This CDR3 contains 13 residues. CDR1 is GTSNPN and CDR2 is SVGIG in the germline V gene (reference sequence). The CDR3 loop is CAWSRDSNQPQHF. Written as DNA, the CDR3 is TGTGCCTGGAGTAGAGATAGCAATCAGCCCCAGCATTTT. Filled out from reference TRBV30 and TRBJ1-5, the complete variable domain reads SQTIHQWPATLVQPVGSPLSLECTVEGTSNPNLYWYRQAAGRGLQLLFYSVGIGQISSEVPQNLSASRPQDRQFILSSKKLLLSDSGFYLCAWSRDSNQPQHFGDGTRLSIL.